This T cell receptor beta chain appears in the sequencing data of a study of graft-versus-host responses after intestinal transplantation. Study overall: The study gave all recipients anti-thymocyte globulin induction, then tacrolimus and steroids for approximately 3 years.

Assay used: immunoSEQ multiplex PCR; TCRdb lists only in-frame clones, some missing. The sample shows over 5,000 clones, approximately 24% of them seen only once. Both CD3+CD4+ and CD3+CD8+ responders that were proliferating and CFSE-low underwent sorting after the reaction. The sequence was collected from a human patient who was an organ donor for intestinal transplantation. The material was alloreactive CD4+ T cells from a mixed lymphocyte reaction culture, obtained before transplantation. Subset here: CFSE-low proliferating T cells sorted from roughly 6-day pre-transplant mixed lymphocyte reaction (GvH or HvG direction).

The DNA for the CDR3 is TGCGCCAGCAGTGAAATCGTAAGATCGCAACAAAGTCGGGCCAACGTCCTGACTTTC. This gives the protein CASSEIVRSQQSRANVLTF. The genes are TRBV10-1 and TRBJ2-6, with no clear D. CDR1 WNHNN and CDR2 SYGVQD come from the germline V gene (reference sequence). V lost 3 bases and J 5 bases, leaving 23 bases between the germline ends. CDR3 length: 19 residues.